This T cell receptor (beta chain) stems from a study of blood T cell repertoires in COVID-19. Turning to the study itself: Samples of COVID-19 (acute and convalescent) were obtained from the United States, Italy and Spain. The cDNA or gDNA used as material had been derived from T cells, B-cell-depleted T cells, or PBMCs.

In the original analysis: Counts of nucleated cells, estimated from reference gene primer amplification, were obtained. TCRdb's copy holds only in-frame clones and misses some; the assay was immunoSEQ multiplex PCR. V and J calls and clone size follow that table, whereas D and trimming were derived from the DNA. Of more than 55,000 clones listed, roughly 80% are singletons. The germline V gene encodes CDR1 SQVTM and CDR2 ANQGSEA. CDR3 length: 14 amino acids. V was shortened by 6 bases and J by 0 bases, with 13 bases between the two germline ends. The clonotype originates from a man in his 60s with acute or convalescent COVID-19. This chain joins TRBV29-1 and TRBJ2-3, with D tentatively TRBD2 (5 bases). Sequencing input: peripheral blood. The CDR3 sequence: CSVRTGTSTDTQYF. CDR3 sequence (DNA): TGCAGCGTCCGGACTGGTACTAGCACAGATACGCAGTATTTT.